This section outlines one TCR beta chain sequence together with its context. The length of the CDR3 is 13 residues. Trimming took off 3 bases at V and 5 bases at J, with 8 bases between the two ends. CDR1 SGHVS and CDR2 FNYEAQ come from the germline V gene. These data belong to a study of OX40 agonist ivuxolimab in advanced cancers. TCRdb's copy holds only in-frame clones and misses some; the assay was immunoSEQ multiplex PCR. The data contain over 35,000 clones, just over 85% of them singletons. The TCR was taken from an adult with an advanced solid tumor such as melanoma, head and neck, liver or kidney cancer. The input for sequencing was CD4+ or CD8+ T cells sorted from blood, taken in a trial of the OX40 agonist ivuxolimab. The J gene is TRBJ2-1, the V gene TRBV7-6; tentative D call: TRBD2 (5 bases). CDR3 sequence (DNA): TGTGCCAGCAGCTTGGAGGTGAACAATGAGCAGTTCTTC. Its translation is CASSLEVNNEQFF. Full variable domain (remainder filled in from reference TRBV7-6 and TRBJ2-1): GAGVSQSPRYKVTKRGQDVALRCDPISGHVSLYWYRQALGQGPEFLTYFNYEAQQDKSGLPNDRFSAERPEGSISTLTIQRTEQRDSAMYRCASSLEVNNEQFFGPGTRLTVL.